This TCR beta chain was obtained from a study of cytomegalovirus exposure and HLA in healthy donors. Study-level points and caveats: Later analysis revealed greater clonal expansion in HLA-associated TCR beta chains than in equally common others.

Although they were nominally healthy when sampled, donors likely had unrecorded immune exposures. A word on this clone: Its target is not known.

After removal of 3 bases from V and 3 bases from J, the junction contained 16 bases not matched to a gene. Germline V gene sequence: CDR1 LGHNA, CDR2 YNFKEQ. There are 18 residues in the CDR3. It was with 60 Vbeta and 13 Jbeta primers that the PCR ran. Measured with immunoSEQ multiplex PCR; TCRdb has only the in-frame clones, and not every one. The sample lists about 130,000 clones, under 80% occurring once. The source material was PBMCs. The chain carries TRBV4-2 and TRBJ2-7, with TRBD2 matching 8 bases. The sequence was obtained from a woman aged 55-70 years in good health and CMV-seropositive. CDR3 region: CASSQGPLAEGANYEQYF. The CDR3 DNA follows: TGTGCCAGCAGCCAGGGACCACTAGCGGAGGGAGCAAACTACGAGCAGTACTTC.